These 21 T cell receptor beta chains were all obtained from the same sample, sequenced in a study of CD8 T cells in ankylosing spondylitis. In TCRdb, the 5' RACE reads were re-called with MiXCR into one record per CDR3 protein. The sample has a few hundred thousand distinct CDR3 sequences, roughly 20% seen once; the top ten hold about an eighth. The sequenced sample consisted of blood, either unsorted or a sorted T cell fraction (not recorded which). The receptors originated from a male donor with ankylosing spondylitis or in good health (not recorded which).

The chain has TRBV4-2 and TRBJ2-1, with 9 positions matching TRBD2. With 0 bases clipped from V and 8 bases from J, the junction kept 8 bases outside the gene matches. This CDR3 region has 16 residues. CDR1 is LGHNA and CDR2 is YNFKEQ in the germline V gene. CDR3 coding DNA: TGTGCCAGCAGCCAAGAATTAGCGGGGGAGGGGGATGAGCAGTTCTTC. Its translation is CASSQELAGEGDEQFF.

This clonotype was counted a few times. The chain uses TRBV4-1 and TRBJ2-1; tentatively, D is TRBD1 (5 bases). The V gene's germline CDR1 is MGHRA and CDR2 YSYEKL. This CDR3 is 17 amino acids long. Trimming left V 11 bases short and J 0 bases short, with 23 bases between. The CDR3 is CALSQVQTVTSYNEQFF. The CDR3 region has the DNA TGCGCCCTCAGCCAAGTCCAGACAGTCACCTCCTACAATGAGCAGTTCTTC.

This clonotype has a handful of counts. The chain joins TRBV6-5 to TRBJ2-6, with no clear D. The CDR3 consists of 15 residues. V gave up 0 bases and J gave up 4 bases, with 7 bases separating them. Germline-derived CDR1 and CDR2 are MNHEY and SVGAGI. CDR3 loop: CASSYSSSGANVLTF. As DNA, the CDR3 is TGTGCCAGCAGTTACTCGAGTTCGGGGGCCAACGTCCTGACTTTC.

This clonotype appeared many times. The CDR3 nucleotides are TGTGCCAGCAAACCAGGCTCCTTTGGGTACAATGAGCAGTTCTTC. It yields the protein CASKPGSFGYNEQFF. The chain couples TRBV12-3 or TRBV12-4 to TRBJ2-1; unclear D gene. The length of the CDR3 is 15 residues. With 7 bases removed from V and 4 bases from J, the gap between germline ends came to 17 bases.

This chain connects TRBV4-1 to TRBJ2-7, with D uncertain. Germline V CDR1 and CDR2: MGHRA, YSYEKL. This CDR3 is built from 14 residues. V was pared by 0 bases and J by 3 bases, with 9 bases between. The CDR3 DNA is TGCGCCAGCAGCCAAGAGTTCCCAAACTACGAGCAGTACTTC. Amino acids: CASSQEFPNYEQYF.

This chain links TRBV20-1 with TRBJ2-5, with D perhaps TRBD1 (6 bases). With 1 base removed from V and 8 bases from J, the gap between germline ends came to 11 bases. The CDR3 has 12 residues. CDR1 is DFQATT, CDR2 SNEGSKA, per germline (reference sequence). The CDR3 reads CSARGLDSTQYF. CDR3 bases: TGCAGTGCTAGAGGTCTGGACAGTACCCAGTACTTC.

This clonotype was found a few times. V usage is TRBV7-9 and J usage is TRBJ2-5, with unresolved D. This CDR3 is 16 amino acids long. Germline CDR1 is SEHNR and CDR2 is FQNEAQ (reference sequence). The V gene lost 4 bases and the J gene lost 3 bases, with 18 bases spanning the gap. CDR3 DNA sequence: TGTGCCAGCAGCTATTCGGGCACGATGAGAGAAGAGACCCAGTACTTC. Its protein is CASSYSGTMREETQYF.

This clonotype has a handful of counts. The chain recombines TRBV12-3 or TRBV12-4 with TRBJ2-7; tentatively, D is TRBD1 or TRBD2 (5 bases each). V lost 3 bases to trimming and J lost 1 base, with 10 bases between them. This CDR3 region has 14 residues. The CDR3 DNA sequence: TGTGCCAGCAGTTTGGGGTGGGGGTCCTACGAGCAGTACTTC. Translation gives CASSLGWGSYEQYF.

This clonotype has more than one count but fewer than ten. The genes are TRBV27 and TRBJ1-5; weak D call: TRBD1 (5 bases). Trimming cost V 2 bases and J 2 bases, with 10 bases left between them. The CDR3 is 15 residues long. Germline assignment: CDR1 MNHEY and CDR2 SMNVEV (reference sequence). The CDR3 DNA reads as TGTGCCAGCAGTTTACGGGGGTGGGGCAATCAGCCCCAGCATTTT. Its protein is CASSLRGWGNQPQHF.

This clonotype was counted between two and nine times. The chain employs TRBV12-3 or TRBV12-4 and TRBJ1-1; 7 bases match TRBD1. The J segment lost 4 bases and the V segment lost 6 bases, leaving 8 bases of the junction unmatched. This CDR3 region has 14 residues. As DNA, the CDR3 is TGTGCCAGCAGCCCAACAGGGGCTATCACTGAAGCTTTCTTT. This sequence encodes CASSPTGAITEAFF.

The chain couples TRBV10-3 to TRBJ2-1; D is undetermined. Germline CDR1 and CDR2: ENHRY and SYGVKD. This CDR3 has 14 residues. With 4 bases removed from V and 9 bases from J, the gap between germline ends came to 16 bases. CDR3 region: CAISVAWIQSEQFF. CDR3 nucleotides: TGTGCCATCAGTGTGGCGTGGATCCAGAGTGAGCAGTTCTTC.

This clonotype was observed a handful of times. V gene TRBV9 combines with J gene TRBJ2-2; no reliable D call. The V and J ends lost 4 bases and 6 bases respectively, with 10 bases between them. From germline, CDR1 is SGDLS and CDR2 YYNGEE. This CDR3 is 13 amino acids long. CDR3 protein: CASSLSVAGELFF. For the CDR3, the DNA is TGTGCCAGCAGCCTATCCGTCGCCGGGGAGCTGTTTTTT.

This chain uses TRBV3-1 with TRBJ2-5; 8 nucleotides align to TRBD1. Losses at the gene ends were 4 bases for V and 2 bases for J; bases not matched to a gene: 3. Germline V CDR1 and CDR2: LGHDT, YNNKEL (reference sequence). The CDR3 has 14 amino acids. The CDR3: CASSPRDRQETQYF. CDR3 DNA sequence: TGTGCCAGCAGCCCGAGGGACAGGCAAGAGACCCAGTACTTC.

This clonotype turned up a few times. The chain combines TRBV27 with TRBJ2-5, with TRBD2 matching over 8 bases. Trimming at V came to 6 bases and at J to 5 bases, leaving 11 bases not matched to a gene. CDR3 size: 15 residues. Germline-derived CDR1 and CDR2 are MNHEY and SMNVEV (reference sequence). CDR3: CASRELAVRSETQYF. CDR3 nucleotide sequence: TGTGCCAGCAGGGAACTAGCGGTGAGGTCGGAGACCCAGTACTTC.

A note on this clonotype: This clone may be a read error of a much larger clone one base away. The genes are TRBV12-3 or TRBV12-4 and TRBJ2-7; tentatively, D is TRBD2 (6 bases). The CDR3 spans 15 residues. The V end was cut by 3 bases, the J end by 2 bases, with 14 bases between. Here the CDR3 DNA reads TGTGCCAGCAGTTTTCAGGCTAGCGCAACCTACGAGCAGTACTTC. It yields the protein CASSFQASATYEQYF.

This clonotype was seen repeatedly, ten times or more. The rearrangement links TRBV9 to TRBJ1-5; D gene unclear. From germline, CDR1 is SGDLS and CDR2 YYNGEE. The CDR3 runs 15 residues. V shed 4 bases and J shed 0 bases, with 11 bases lying between them. The DNA of the CDR3 is TGTGCCAGCAGCCCCGGCAGGTATAGCAATCAGCCCCAGCATTTT. Translating gives CASSPGRYSNQPQHF.

This clonotype has more than one count but fewer than ten. The chain is built from TRBV20-1 and TRBJ2-1, with D uncertain. The CDR3 loop spans 13 amino acids. Trimming removed 5 bases from V and 4 bases from J, with 12 bases in between. Germline V gene sequence: CDR1 DFQATT, CDR2 SNEGSKA (reference sequence). This chain's CDR3 is CSAQTRSYNEQFF. DNA of the CDR3: TGCAGTGCTCAGACACGGTCGTACAATGAGCAGTTCTTC.

This clonotype was seen more than once but under ten times. The V gene is TRBV12-3 or TRBV12-4, the J gene TRBJ2-7; weak D call: TRBD1 (6 bases). CDR3 length equals 13 residues. Between the trimmed V and J ends, which lost 7 bases and 5 bases, there was a span of 15 bases. The CDR3 nucleotides are TGTGCCAGCAACCTGGTCCCAGGGGACGAGCAGTACTTC. It encodes CASNLVPGDEQYF.

This clonotype was seen a few times. The chain links TRBV5-1 to TRBJ2-1; D is possibly TRBD1 or TRBD2 (6 bases each). In germline, CDR1 is SGHRS, CDR2 YFSETQ. CDR3 length: 17 amino acids. V lost 6 bases and J 2 bases, leaving 21 bases between the germline ends. CDR3 sequence (DNA): TGCGCCAGCAACCCCCCGGGGGCCCCAAGCACCTACAATGAGCAGTTCTTC. Amino acid sequence: CASNPPGAPSTYNEQFF.

The V and J genes are TRBV7-6 and TRBJ2-2, with D uncertain. Germline assignment: CDR1 SGHVS and CDR2 FNYEAQ. Trimming left V 1 base short and J 5 bases short, with 17 bases between. The CDR3 extends over 17 amino acids. The CDR3 coding sequence is TGTGCCAGCAGCTTAGTTAAGCTAGATGGAAAAACCGGGGAGCTGTTTTTT. It specifies CASSLVKLDGKTGELFF. Combining the CDR3 with reference TRBV7-6 and TRBJ2-2 gives the whole variable domain GAGVSQSPRYKVTKRGQDVALRCDPISGHVSLYWYRQALGQGPEFLTYFNYEAQQDKSGLPNDRFSAERPEGSISTLTIQRTEQRDSAMYRCASSLVKLDGKTGELFFGEGSRLTVL.

There are a few counts of this clonotype. The chain employs TRBV20-1 and TRBJ1-4; no definite D call. The germline CDR1 and CDR2 sequences are DFQATT and SNEGSKA (reference sequence). With 1 base removed from V and 2 bases from J, the gap between germline ends came to 5 bases. This CDR3 is built from 13 residues. The CDR3 is CSARGETNEKLFF. CDR3 sequence (DNA): TGCAGTGCTAGAGGGGAGACTAATGAAAAACTGTTTTTT.